This TCR beta chain was identified during a study of spatial heterogeneity in lung cancer. Study background: Beta-chain sequences were consistently detected more often than alpha-chain sequences.

Described time point: sample taken at primary tumor resection. Unsorted tumor, nontumor lung tissue or cryopreserved PBMC supplied the whole RNA. 72 TRACERx patients with early, untreated non-small cell lung cancer donated samples. The CDR3 is 15 residues long. The V end lost 5 bases, the J end lost 4 bases, and 17 bases lay between the germline ends. Germline V gene sequence: CDR1 LGHNT, CDR2 FRNRAP. Every TCR cDNA molecule carried a tag that served as a unique molecular identifier. In TCRdb, the 5' RACE reads were re-called with MiXCR into one record per CDR3 protein. The repertoire holds tens of thousands of distinct CDR3 sequences, roughly 10% seen once, with about 7.1% in the top ten. There are a few counts of this clonotype.

The source material was PBMCs, sampled at surgery. The TCR sequence derives from a male donor with early-stage non-small cell lung cancer. The chain uses TRBV12-5 and TRBJ1-1; weak D call: TRBD1 (6 bases). This CDR3 is CASGKNRAVGTEAFF. CDR3 DNA sequence: TGTGCTAGTGGTAAGAACAGGGCCGTTGGCACTGAAGCTTTCTTT.